This is a list of T cell receptor beta chains from one sample in a study of T cells in narcolepsy. The repertoire was sequenced with immunoSEQ multiplex PCR; TCRdb's copy has only in-frame clones and lacks some. The sample holds around 32,000 clones, 70% to 80% seen once. Sequenced input: CD45RA- memory CD4+ T cells from PBMCs. Receptors were obtained from a human donor with narcolepsy. Each CDR3 is given with its conserved first and last residue. The D gene is left open where the match is weak. Where a row states a size, it is once, few, many or the class of an expanded clone; other rows omit it.

>TRBJ2-7|.|TRBV6-5|.
CASSQGRGQYF
TGTGCCAGCAGTCAGGGTAGGGGGCAGTACTTC
>TRBJ2-3|.|TRBV5-1|TRBD2
CASSLLAGDVTDTQYF
TGCGCCAGCAGCTTGCTAGCGGGGGATGTCACAGATACGCAGTATTTT
>TRBJ2-7|.|TRBV5-6|TRBD2
CASSTGGEQYF
TGTGCCAGCAGCACGGGGGGCGAGCAGTACTTC
>TRBJ1-5|.|TRBV11-2|.
CASSPGKNQPQHF
TGTGCCAGCAGCCCGGGGAAAAATCAGCCCCAGCATTTT
>TRBJ1-1|.|TRBV19|.
CASSGPRGHTRMNTEAFF
TGTGCCAGTAGTGGACCTCGGGGACACACAAGAATGAACACTGAAGCTTTCTTC
>TRBJ1-2|once|TRBV28|.
CASDRGADYGYTF
TGTGCCAGCGATCGGGGGGCTGACTATGGCTACACCTTC
>TRBJ1-1|.|TRBV11-3|.
CASSAQGEAFF
TGTGCCAGCAGCGCCCAGGGTGAAGCTTTCTTT
>TRBJ1-3|.|TRBV10-3|.
CAISRPGAGDTIYF
TGTGCCATCAGCCGCCCGGGGGCGGGAGACACCATATATTTT
>TRBJ1-5|few|TRBV27|TRBD1
CASSSQTGQGRNQPQHF
TGTGCCAGCAGTTCTCAAACGGGACAGGGGCGCAATCAGCCCCAGCATTTT
>TRBJ1-3|.|TRBV12-5|.
CASGLVLSASGNTIYF
TGTGCTAGTGGTTTGGTACTGAGTGCCTCTGGAAACACCATATATTTT
>TRBJ1-2|.|TRBV30|.
CAWIGDGPSYTF
TGTGCCTGGATTGGTGACGGCCCAAGCTACACCTTC
>TRBJ2-3|.|TRBV27|TRBD2
CASSPRRTSGAVEGTDTQYF
TGTGCCAGCAGTCCCCGTCGGACTAGCGGAGCCGTAGAGGGCACAGATACGCAGTATTTT
>TRBJ1-4|.|TRBV28|.
CATLVGAGNEKLFF
TGTGCCACCCTGGTGGGCGCAGGGAATGAAAAACTGTTTTTT
>TRBJ1-5|.|TRBV6-5|.
CASSTTQGQPQHF
TGTGCCAGCAGCACTACTCAGGGTCAGCCCCAGCATTTT
>TRBJ2-3|once|TRBV19|.
CASSIPNTNTDTQYF
TGTGCCAGTAGTATTCCGAACACAAACACAGATACGCAGTATTTT
>TRBJ2-3|.|TRBV28|TRBD2
CASRLNLAGGGTQYF
TGTGCCAGCAGACTCAACTTAGCGGGAGGCGGTACGCAGTATTTT
>TRBJ2-3|.|TRBV12-5|.
CASGLGQGLGDTQYF
TGTGCTAGTGGCCTGGGGCAGGGACTTGGAGATACGCAGTATTTT
>TRBJ1-1|.|TRBV10-1|.
CASSAAGANTEAFF
TGCGCCAGCAGTGCGGCAGGAGCGAACACTGAAGCTTTCTTT
>TRBJ1-3|.|TRBV30|.
CAWSGESGNTIYF
TGTGCCTGGAGTGGGGAGTCCGGAAACACCATATATTTT
>TRBJ2-7|.|TRBV7-2|.
CASSLAQTYEQYF
TGTGCCAGCAGCCTCGCCCAGACCTACGAGCAGTACTTC
>TRBJ2-7|.|TRBV6-5|.
CASSYSVQPPYEQYF
TGTGCCAGCAGTTACTCGGTGCAGCCCCCCTACGAGCAGTACTTC
>TRBJ2-2|.|TRBV13|TRBD2
CASSLGAGVSTGELFF
TGTGCCAGCAGCTTAGGAGCGGGAGTAAGCACCGGGGAGCTGTTTTTT
>TRBJ2-1|.|TRBV19|.
CASSPRTVHNEQFF
TGTGCCAGTAGTCCACGGACAGTACACAATGAGCAGTTCTTC
>TRBJ2-7|.|TRBV2|.
CASSNGPPYEQYF
TGTGCCAGCAGTAATGGACCTCCCTACGAGCAGTACTTC
>TRBJ1-5|.|TRBV15|.
CATSRDRINQPQHF
TGTGCCACCAGCAGAGATCGCATTAATCAGCCCCAGCATTTT
>TRBJ1-4|.|TRBV27|TRBD1
CASSLTGEWEKLFF
TGTGCCAGCAGTTTGACAGGGGAATGGGAAAAACTGTTTTTT
>TRBJ1-3|.|TRBV19|.
CASSKGGHSGNTIYF
TGTGCCAGTAGTAAGGGCGGCCACTCTGGAAACACCATATATTTT
>TRBJ2-7|few|TRBV28|TRBD1
CASTDPDRVGLKYF
TGTGCCAGCACTGACCCGGACAGGGTGGGACTGAAGTACTTC